Below, 15 T cell receptor beta chains from the same sample are listed, as sequenced in a study of vaccination effects on CD4 cells after COVID-19. Their antigens remain unidentified. Generated by immunoSEQ multiplex PCR, the TCRdb table keeps only in-frame clones and is missing some. The sample gives under 45,000 clones, roughly 70% of which show up once; about 28% is in the top ten. Antigen-specific CD4+ T cells were first expanded with viral peptide pools by the ViraFEST assay and only then sequenced. Between days 10 and 11 of culture, CD4+ T cells were separated out. Vaccine recipients, nucleocapsid antibody negative, had no prior SARS-CoV-2 infection. This specimen was CD4+ T cells from PBMCs cultured with HCoV-OC43 spike peptides, taken before COVID-19 vaccination. Stated subset: HCoV-OC43 spike overlapping peptide pool stimulation. The receptors originated from a human donor who received a COVID-19 vaccine.

This clone turned up a few times. The chain uses TRBV18 and TRBJ2-7; 12 bases are shared with TRBD2. The CDR3 is 16 residues long. The V gene's germline CDR1 is KGHSH and CDR2 LQKENI. V shed 3 bases and J 1 base; nucleotides not matched to a gene: 4. The CDR3 nucleotides are TGTGCCAGCTCACCGTCTAGCGGGAGGGGGTCCTACGAGCAGTACTTC. Encoded protein: CASSPSSGRGSYEQYF. The full variable domain, with the rest looked up from reference TRBV18 and TRBJ2-7, is NAGVMQNPRHLVRRRGQEARLRCSPMKGHSHVYWYRQLPEEGLKFMVYLQKENIIDESGMPKERFSAEFPKEGPSILRIQQVVRGDSAAYFCASSPSSGRGSYEQYFGPGTRLTVT.

This chain uses TRBV28 with TRBJ1-3, with D perhaps TRBD1 (6 bases). Trimming took off 6 bases at V and 4 bases at J, with 16 bases between the two ends. The CDR3 spans 15 residues. Germline V gene sequence: CDR1 MDHEN, CDR2 SYDVKM. CDR3 protein: CASRLGGGFGNTIYF. Here the CDR3 DNA reads TGTGCCAGCAGACTAGGGGGGGGATTCGGAAACACCATATATTTT.

This chain uses TRBV5-6 with TRBJ1-1; no clear D gene. Per germline, CDR1 SGHDT and CDR2 YYEEEE. V was pared by 2 bases and J by 1 base, with 9 bases between. The CDR3 consists of 14 residues. The CDR3 sequence is CASSFGRTNTEAFF. The CDR3 DNA reads TGTGCCAGCAGCTTTGGCCGGACGAACACTGAAGCTTTCTTT.

V gene TRBV6-4 combines with J gene TRBJ2-1; the match to TRBD2 covers 9 bases. This CDR3 spans 15 amino acids. J lost 2 bases, V lost 5 bases, and 4 bases had no gene match. From germline, CDR1 is MRHNA and CDR2 SNTAGT. In DNA, the CDR3 is TGTGCCAGCAGTAACATAGCGGGGGCCTACAATGAGCAGTTCTTC. This gives the protein CASSNIAGAYNEQFF.

The V and J genes are TRBV2 and TRBJ2-1; 8 bases are shared with TRBD1. Germline V gene data show CDR1 as SNHLY and CDR2 as FYNNEI. The CDR3 contains 16 residues. The V segment lost 5 bases and the J segment 9 bases; nucleotides outside the gene matches: 15. The CDR3 DNA follows: TGTGCCAGCAGTCCCGGACAGGGAAAGGTATTGGGTGAGCAGTTCTTC. Its protein is CASSPGQGKVLGEQFF.

The chain joins TRBV2 to TRBJ2-2; the D is unclear. Germline-derived CDR1 and CDR2 are SNHLY and FYNNEI. This CDR3 is 14 amino acids long. The V gene lost 7 bases and the J gene lost 2 bases, with 11 bases spanning the gap. The DNA for the CDR3 is TGTGCCAGCACCATCCGGGCTAACACCGGGGAGCTGTTTTTT. Amino acids: CASTIRANTGELFF. The full variable domain, with the rest looked up from reference TRBV2 and TRBJ2-2, is EPEVTQTPSHQVTQMGQEVILRCVPISNHLYFYWYRQILGQKVEFLVSFYNNEISEKSEIFDDQFSVERPDGSNFTLKIRSTKLEDSAMYFCASTIRANTGELFFGEGSRLTVL.

This clone was observed a few times. V usage is TRBV25-1 and J usage is TRBJ2-5; maybe TRBD2 (5 bases). The CDR3 contains 15 residues. Germline CDR1 MGHDK, CDR2 SYGVNS. With 2 bases removed from V and 2 bases from J, the gap between germline ends came to 12 bases. This chain's CDR3 is CASSERTRTQETQYF. The CDR3 nucleotides are TGTGCCAGCAGTGAACGCACTAGAACACAAGAGACCCAGTACTTC.

This clone has only a few counts. This sequence joins TRBV11-2 and TRBJ1-3; D possibly corresponds to TRBD1 (5 bases). With 5 bases removed from V and 0 bases from J, the gap between germline ends came to 11 bases. Germline V CDR1 and CDR2: SGHAT, FQNNGV. This CDR3 region has 15 residues. For the CDR3, the DNA is TGTGCCAGCAGCAACAGGAGAGACTCTGGAAACACCATATATTTT. As protein: CASSNRRDSGNTIYF.

The rearrangement joins TRBV27 to TRBJ2-7; D call uncertain. This CDR3 is built from 17 residues. V gave up 0 bases and J gave up 2 bases, with 17 bases separating them. Germline CDR1 MNHEY, CDR2 SMNVEV (reference sequence). The CDR3 region is CASSLSARGRPAYEQYF. In DNA form, the CDR3 reads TGTGCCAGCAGTTTATCAGCCCGAGGACGGCCAGCCTACGAGCAGTACTTC.

This sequence joins TRBV5-4 and TRBJ1-3; D is possibly TRBD1 (6 bases). The CDR3 runs to 13 residues. With 7 bases removed from V and 4 bases from J, the gap between germline ends came to 12 bases. The germline gives CDR1 SGHNT, CDR2 YYREEE (reference sequence). CDR3 nucleotides: TGTGCCAGCCAGGACAGCTCCGGAAACACCATATATTTT. Amino acids: CASQDSSGNTIYF.

The chain is built from TRBV5-1 and TRBJ1-5; weak D call: TRBD1 (5 bases). The CDR3 extends over 16 amino acids. In germline, CDR1 is SGHRS, CDR2 YFSETQ. The ends were cut back, 4 bases at V and 9 bases at J, with 23 bases in the middle. The CDR3 reads CASSVSGTPSYRPQHF. The CDR3 DNA follows: TGCGCCAGCAGCGTATCCGGGACCCCGAGTTACCGGCCCCAGCATTTT.

V is TRBV28 and J is TRBJ2-7, with 8 bases identical to TRBD2. CDR3 length: 20 amino acids. The germline V gene has CDR1 MDHEN and CDR2 SYDVKM. The V gene end was trimmed by 5 bases and the J gene end by 5 bases; junction bases not matched to a gene: 26. CDR3 coding DNA: TGTGCCAGCAGTCAAGACATCCCGGGACGTAGACTAGCGAGAGGGGACGAGCAGTACTTC. Its translation: CASSQDIPGRRLARGDEQYF. The complete variable domain, with remaining parts taken from reference TRBV28 and TRBJ2-7, reads DVKVTQSSRYLVKRTGEKVFLECVQDMDHENMFWYRQDPGLGLRLIYFSYDVKMKEKGDIPEGYSVSREKKERFSLILESASTNQTSMYLCASSQDIPGRRLARGDEQYFGPGTRLTVT.

A few counts support this clone. The chain employs TRBV5-1 and TRBJ1-1; D remains unclear. V gave up 4 bases and J gave up 1 base, with 17 bases separating them. This CDR3 is 16 amino acids long. CDR1 is SGHRS, CDR2 YFSETQ, per germline. DNA for the CDR3: TGCGCCAGCAGCGAAAGACCAAGGACGGGGAACACTGAAGCTTTCTTT. Its translation: CASSERPRTGNTEAFF. Full variable domain (rest looked up from reference TRBV5-1 and TRBJ1-1): KAGVTQTPRYLIKTRGQQVTLSCSPISGHRSVSWYQQTPGQGLQFLFEYFSETQRNKGNFPGRFSGRQFSNSRSEMNVSTLELGDSALYLCASSERPRTGNTEAFFGQGTRLTVV.

This chain joins TRBV19 and TRBJ2-2, with D possibly called TRBD1 or TRBD2 (5 bases each). The CDR3 covers 16 residues. CDR1 LNHDA and CDR2 SQIVND come from the germline V gene (reference sequence). The ends were cut back, 5 bases at V and 6 bases at J, with 19 bases in the middle. The CDR3 nucleotides are TGTGCCAGTAGTGCGAGGACCGTCGGGGACGCCGGGGAGCTGTTTTTT. It translates to CASSARTVGDAGELFF.

The V and J genes are TRBV7-9 and TRBJ1-2, with D possibly TRBD1 on 6 matching bases. Germline CDR1 reads SEHNR; CDR2 reads FQNEAQ (reference sequence). The CDR3 is 14 amino acids. Trimming removed 5 bases from V and 8 bases from J, with 18 bases in between. The CDR3 protein is CASSALTGPVGYTF. The CDR3 DNA sequence: TGTGCCAGCAGCGCGCTGACAGGACCTGTCGGCTACACCTTC.